This T cell receptor beta chain derives from a study of CD8 T cells in Susac syndrome. CD8+ and CD4+ blood T cells underwent TCR beta sequencing. Controls were healthy donors (matched for age and sex). The germline CDR1 and CDR2 sequences are SEHNR and FQNEAQ (reference sequence). The CDR3 runs to 15 residues. V was trimmed by 3 bases and J by 2 bases, leaving 12 bases between them. Reverse transcription used roughly 0.5 to 1 ug RNA and random hexamers. The authors amplified TCR beta CDR3 across 54 Vbeta and 13 Jbeta using immunoSEQ multiplex PCR. TCRdb reprocessed the immunoSEQ multiplex PCR reads via MiXCR and lists one record per CDR3 protein. The repertoire includes more than 55,000 distinct CDR3 sequences, 85% to 95% of them detected once, and over 0.2% sits in the top ten.

Sequencing was carried out using CD8+ T cells from PBMCs. This chain uses TRBV7-9 with TRBJ2-3; D not resolved. This receptor was obtained from a human donor in good health. CDR3 amino acids: CASSFSAIVTDTQYF. As DNA, the CDR3 is TGTGCCAGCAGCTTCTCAGCGATCGTCACAGATACGCAGTATTTT. The variable domain in full, with the rest retrieved from reference TRBV7-9 and TRBJ2-3, is DTGVSQNPRHKITKRGQNVTFRCDPISEHNRLYWYRQTLGQGPEFLTYFQNEAQLEKSRLLSDRFSAERPKGSFSTLEIQRTEQGDSAMYLCASSFSAIVTDTQYFGPGTRLTVL.